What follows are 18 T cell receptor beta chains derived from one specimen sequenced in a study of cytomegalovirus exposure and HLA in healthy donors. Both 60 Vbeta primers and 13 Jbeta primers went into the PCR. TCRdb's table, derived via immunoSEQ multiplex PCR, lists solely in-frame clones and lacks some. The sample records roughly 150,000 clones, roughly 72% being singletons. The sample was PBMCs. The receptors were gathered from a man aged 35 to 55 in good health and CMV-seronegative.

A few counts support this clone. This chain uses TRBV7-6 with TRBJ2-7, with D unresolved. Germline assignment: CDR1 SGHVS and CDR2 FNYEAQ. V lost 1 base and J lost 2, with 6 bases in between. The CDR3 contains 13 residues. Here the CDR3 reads CASSLDGTYEQYF. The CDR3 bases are TGTGCCAGCAGCTTAGATGGCACCTACGAGCAGTACTTC.

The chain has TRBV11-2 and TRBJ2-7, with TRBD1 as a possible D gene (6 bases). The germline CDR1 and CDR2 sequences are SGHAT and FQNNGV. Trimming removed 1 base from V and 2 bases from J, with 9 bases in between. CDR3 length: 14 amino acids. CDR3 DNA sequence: TGTGCCAGCAGCTTAGCAGGGACAACCTACGAGCAGTACTTC. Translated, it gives CASSLAGTTYEQYF.

CDR3 region: CASSRTGNTGELFF. The DNA for the CDR3 is TGTGCCAGCTCACGGACAGGGAACACCGGGGAGCTGTTTTTT. This rearrangement joins TRBV18 to TRBJ2-2, with 7 bases identical to TRBD1. Germline loops: CDR1 KGHSH, CDR2 LQKENI. This CDR3 is built from 14 residues. The V gene end was trimmed by 4 bases and the J gene end by 1 base; junction bases not matched to a gene: 0.

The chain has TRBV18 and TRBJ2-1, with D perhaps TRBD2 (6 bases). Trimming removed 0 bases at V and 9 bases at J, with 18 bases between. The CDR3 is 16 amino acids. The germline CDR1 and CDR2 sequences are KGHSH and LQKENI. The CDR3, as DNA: TGTGCCAGCTCACCACCGGGGGGTGCATTGGAGGGTGAGCAGTTCTTC. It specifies CASSPPGGALEGEQFF.

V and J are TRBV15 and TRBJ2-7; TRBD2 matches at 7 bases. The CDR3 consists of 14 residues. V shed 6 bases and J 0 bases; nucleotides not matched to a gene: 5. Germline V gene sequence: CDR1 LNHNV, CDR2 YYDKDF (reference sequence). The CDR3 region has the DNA TGTGCCACCAGGGCGGGCGGGAGCTCCTACGAGCAGTACGTC. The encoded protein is CATRAGGSSYEQYV.

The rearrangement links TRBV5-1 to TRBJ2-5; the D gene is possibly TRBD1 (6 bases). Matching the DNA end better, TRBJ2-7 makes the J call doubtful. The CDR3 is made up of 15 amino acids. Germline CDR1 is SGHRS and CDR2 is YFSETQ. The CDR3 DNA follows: TGCGCCAGCAGCTTGGCCAAGAGACAGGCCTACGAGCAGTACTTC. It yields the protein CASSLAKRQAYEQYF.

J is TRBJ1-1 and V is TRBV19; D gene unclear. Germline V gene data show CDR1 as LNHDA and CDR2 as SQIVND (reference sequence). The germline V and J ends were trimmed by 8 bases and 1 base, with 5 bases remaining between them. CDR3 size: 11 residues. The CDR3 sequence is CASSPNTEAFF. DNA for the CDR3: TGTGCCAGTTCTCCGAACACTGAAGCTTTCTTT.

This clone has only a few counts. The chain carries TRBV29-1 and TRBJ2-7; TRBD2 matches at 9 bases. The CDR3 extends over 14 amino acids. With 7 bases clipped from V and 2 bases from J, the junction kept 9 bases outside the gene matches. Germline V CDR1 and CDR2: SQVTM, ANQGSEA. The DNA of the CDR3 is TGCAGCGCCGCGGGGGGGCTGATCGCCTACGAGCAGTACTTC. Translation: CSAAGGLIAYEQYF.

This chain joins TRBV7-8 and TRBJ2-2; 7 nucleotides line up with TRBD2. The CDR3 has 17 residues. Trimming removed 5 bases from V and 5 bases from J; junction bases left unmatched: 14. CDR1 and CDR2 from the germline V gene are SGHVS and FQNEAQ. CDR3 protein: CASSPPRWTSGTGELFF. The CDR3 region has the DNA TGTGCCAGCAGCCCCCCCCGTTGGACTAGTGGAACCGGGGAGCTGTTTTTT.

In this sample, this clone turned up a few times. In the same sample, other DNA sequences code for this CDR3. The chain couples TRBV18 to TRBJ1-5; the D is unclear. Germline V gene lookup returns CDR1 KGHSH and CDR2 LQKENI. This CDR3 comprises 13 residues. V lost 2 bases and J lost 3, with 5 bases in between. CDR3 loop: CASSPSYNQPQHF. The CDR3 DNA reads TGTGCCAGCTCACCAAGCTACAATCAGCCCCAGCATTTT.

CDR3 sequence: CASSLVLTGGNTDTQYF. The CDR3 nucleotides are TGTGCCAGCAGCTTAGTTCTGACGGGAGGCAACACAGATACGCAGTATTTT. The chain couples TRBV7-8 to TRBJ2-3, with 7 positions matching TRBD2. The CDR3 is 17 residues long. The V gene end was trimmed by 1 base and the J gene end by 2 bases; junction bases not matched to a gene: 9. The germline gives CDR1 SGHVS, CDR2 FQNEAQ.

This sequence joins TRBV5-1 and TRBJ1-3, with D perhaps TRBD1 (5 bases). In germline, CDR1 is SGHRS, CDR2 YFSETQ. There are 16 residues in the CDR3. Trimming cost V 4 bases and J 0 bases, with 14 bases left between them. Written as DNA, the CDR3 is TGCGCCAGCAGCCCGGGGGACGGATACTCTGGAAACACCATATATTTT. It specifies CASSPGDGYSGNTIYF.

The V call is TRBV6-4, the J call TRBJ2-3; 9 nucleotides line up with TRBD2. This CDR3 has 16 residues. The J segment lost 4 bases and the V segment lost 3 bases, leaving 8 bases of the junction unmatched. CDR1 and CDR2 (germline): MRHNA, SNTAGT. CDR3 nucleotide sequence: TGTGCCAGCAGTGAATTAGCGGGAGATGGCGCAGATACGCAGTATTTT. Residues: CASSELAGDGADTQYF.

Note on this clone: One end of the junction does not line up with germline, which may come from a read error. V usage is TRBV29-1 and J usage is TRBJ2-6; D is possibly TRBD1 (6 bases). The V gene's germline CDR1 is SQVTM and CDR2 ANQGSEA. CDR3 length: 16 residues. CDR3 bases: TGCAGCGTTGGAAGGGGGACGAGCTCTGGGGCCAACGGCCTGACTTTC. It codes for CSVGRGTSSGANGLTF.

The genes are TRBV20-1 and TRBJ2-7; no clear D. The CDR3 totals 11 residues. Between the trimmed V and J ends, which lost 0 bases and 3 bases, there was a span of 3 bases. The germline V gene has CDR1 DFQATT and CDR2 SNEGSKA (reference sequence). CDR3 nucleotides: TGCAGTGCTAGAGACAACTACGAGCAGTACGTC. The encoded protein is CSARDNYEQYV.

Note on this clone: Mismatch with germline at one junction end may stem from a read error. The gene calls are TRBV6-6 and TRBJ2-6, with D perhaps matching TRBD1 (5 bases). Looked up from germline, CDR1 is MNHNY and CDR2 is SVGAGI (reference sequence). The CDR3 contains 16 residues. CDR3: CASSSTAISGANGLTF. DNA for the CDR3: TGTGCCAGCAGTTCGACAGCGATATCTGGGGCCAACGGCCTGACTTTC.

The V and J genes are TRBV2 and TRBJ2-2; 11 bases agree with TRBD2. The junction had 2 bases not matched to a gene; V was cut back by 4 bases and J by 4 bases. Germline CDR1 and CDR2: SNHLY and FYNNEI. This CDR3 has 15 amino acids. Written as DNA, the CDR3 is TGTGCCAGCAGTGGGGGACTAGCGGTCACCGGGGAGCTGTTTTTT. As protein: CASSGGLAVTGELFF.

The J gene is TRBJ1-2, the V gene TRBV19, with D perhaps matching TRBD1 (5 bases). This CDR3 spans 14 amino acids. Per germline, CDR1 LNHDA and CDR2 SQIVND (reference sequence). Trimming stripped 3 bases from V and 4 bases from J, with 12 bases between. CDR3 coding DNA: TGTGCCAGTAGTATTACAGGAACAGCCTATGGCTACACCTTC. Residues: CASSITGTAYGYTF.